What follows are 32 T cell receptor beta chains derived from one specimen sequenced in a study of blood T cell repertoires in COVID-19. TCRdb's table, derived via immunoSEQ multiplex PCR, lists solely in-frame clones and lacks some. The sample holds about 200,000 clones, around 83% seen once. What was sequenced was peripheral blood. The receptor set was obtained from a woman between 45 and 65 years old with acute or convalescent COVID-19.

This sequence joins TRBV5-8 and TRBJ1-3; D is possibly TRBD1 (5 bases). Deletions cut 4 bases from V and 7 bases from J, with 15 bases between. The CDR3 covers 14 residues. CDR1 and CDR2 from the germline V gene are SGHTS and YDEGEE. CDR3 sequence: CASSTDTGGNTIYF. The CDR3 region has the DNA TGTGCCAGCAGCACGGACACGGGTGGGAACACCATATATTTT.

The chain links TRBV5-1 to TRBJ2-3; possible D gene TRBD1, 6 bases. Germline V gene data show CDR1 as SGHRS and CDR2 as YFSETQ. Trimming removed 5 bases from V and 6 bases from J, with 16 bases in between. The CDR3 spans 14 residues. CDR3 sequence: CASRQSTGMDTQYF. CDR3 DNA: TGCGCCAGCAGACAATCTACAGGGATGGATACGCAGTATTTT.

V gene TRBV24-1 combines with J gene TRBJ2-3; tentatively, D is TRBD2 (6 bases). The CDR3 spans 16 residues. Trimming pared 2 bases from V and 1 base from J, leaving 12 bases between. Germline CDR1 KGHDR, CDR2 SFDVKD. CDR3 nucleotide sequence: TGTGCCACCAGTGATTCCTCCAGGGAGGGCACAGATACGCAGTATTTT. It translates to CATSDSSREGTDTQYF.

This chain links TRBV29-1 with TRBJ1-1; TRBD1 matches at 7 bases. The CDR3 is 14 residues long. Germline V gene lookup returns CDR1 SQVTM and CDR2 ANQGSEA. V lost 3 bases, J lost 4 bases, and 8 bases stayed unmatched. The CDR3 nucleotides are TGCAGCGTTGACCCGACAGGGATTGTCACTGAAGCTTTCTTT. Its translation: CSVDPTGIVTEAFF.

The J gene is TRBJ2-2, the V gene TRBV12-5; maybe TRBD1 (5 bases). The germline CDR1 and CDR2 sequences are LGHNT and FRNRAP. V was trimmed by 3 bases and J by 6 bases, leaving 8 bases between them. This CDR3 contains 13 residues. The CDR3 sequence is CASGFATAGELFF. CDR3 bases: TGTGCTAGTGGTTTCGCGACAGCCGGGGAGCTGTTTTTT.

J is TRBJ2-3 and V is TRBV7-9; D may be TRBD1 (6 bases). This CDR3 has 13 amino acids. Per germline, CDR1 SEHNR and CDR2 FQNEAQ (reference sequence). Trimming removed 7 bases at V and 0 bases at J, with 8 bases between. The CDR3 region is CASKGVSTDTQYF. CDR3 DNA sequence: TGTGCCAGCAAGGGGGTTAGCACAGATACGCAGTATTTT.

The genes are TRBV30 and TRBJ1-3, with D unresolved. Germline V gives CDR1 GTSNPN, CDR2 SVGIG (reference sequence). The germline V and J ends were trimmed by 3 bases and 7 bases, with 10 bases remaining between them. The CDR3 length is 12 residues. The DNA of the CDR3 is TGTGCCTGGAGCTCAGGTTTTAACACCATATATTTT. Encoded protein: CAWSSGFNTIYF.

J is TRBJ2-5 and V is TRBV3-1 (or the pseudogene TRBV3-2), with D uncertain. Germline V gene data show CDR1 as LGHDT and CDR2 as YNNKEL (reference sequence). CDR3 size: 14 residues. Deletions cut 4 bases from V and 5 bases from J, with 14 bases between. As DNA, the CDR3 is TGTGCCAGCAGCCCATTAGTAGCCGGGGAGACCCAGTACTTC. Amino acid sequence: CASSPLVAGETQYF.

The CDR3 DNA sequence: TGTGCCAGCAGGGGCACAGGGGGCGCGCTCACCGGGGAGCTGTTTTTT. It translates to CASRGTGGALTGELFF. V is TRBV27 and J is TRBJ2-2; 9 bases fit TRBD1. The CDR3 runs to 16 residues. Per germline, CDR1 MNHEY and CDR2 SMNVEV (reference sequence). V was clipped by 6 bases and J by 4 bases; unmatched bases: 9.

The genes are TRBV11-2 and TRBJ2-7, with 9 bases lining up with TRBD1. CDR1 and CDR2 (germline): SGHAT, FQNNGV. CDR3 size: 16 residues. V trimming: 3 bases; J trimming: 1 base; junction bases outside the gene matches: 7. DNA of the CDR3: TGTGCCAGCAGCTTGGATACAGGGGGCTTTTCCTACGAGCAGTACTTC. Translated: CASSLDTGGFSYEQYF.

J is TRBJ1-6 and V is TRBV18; possibly TRBD1 for D (5 bases). This CDR3 region has 16 residues. The V end was cut by 4 bases, the J end by 9 bases, with 19 bases between. Germline lookup yields CDR1 KGHSH and CDR2 LQKENI. This CDR3 reads CASSLFYRDSASPLHF. CDR3 coding DNA: TGTGCCAGCTCACTGTTCTACCGGGACTCCGCTTCACCCCTCCACTTT.

The chain employs TRBV6-6 and TRBJ2-2; possibly TRBD2 for D (6 bases). Germline-derived CDR1 and CDR2 are MNHNY and SVGAGI (reference sequence). This CDR3 is built from 15 residues. The ends were cut back, 10 bases at V and 1 base at J, with 16 bases in the middle. In DNA, the CDR3 is TGTGCCACTTGTGAAGGAGGGCTGAACACCGGGGAGCTGTTTTTT. Its translation is CATCEGGLNTGELFF.

The V call is TRBV9, the J call TRBJ2-5, with TRBD2 matching over 9 bases. Losses at the gene ends were 0 bases for V and 0 bases for J; bases not matched to a gene: 3. CDR1 and CDR2 (germline): SGDLS, YYNGEE. CDR3 size: 16 residues. CDR3 DNA sequence: TGTGCCAGCAGCGTAGGGTCTAGCGGGAACCAAGAGACCCAGTACTTC. It codes for CASSVGSSGNQETQYF.

The chain employs TRBV2 and TRBJ2-7, with 7 bases aligning to TRBD1. CDR3 length: 14 amino acids. Germline CDR1 is SNHLY and CDR2 is FYNNEI. J gave up 0 bases and V 11 bases, and 10 bases lay outside the gene matches. For the CDR3, the DNA is TGTGCCGACCAAAGGGACAGAAACTCCTACGAGCAGTACTTC. This codes for CADQRDRNSYEQYF.

This clone came up a few times. J is TRBJ1-1 and V is TRBV11-2; a possible D gene is TRBD1 (6 bases). The germline V and J ends were trimmed by 1 base and 8 bases, with 8 bases remaining between them. The CDR3 sequence is 12 residues long. Germline-derived CDR1 and CDR2 are SGHAT and FQNNGV. The CDR3 protein is CASSLGTAEAFF. For the CDR3, the DNA is TGTGCCAGCAGCTTAGGGACAGCAGAAGCTTTCTTT.

The chain employs TRBV5-6 and TRBJ2-7; D gene uncertain. CDR1 and CDR2 from the germline V gene are SGHDT and YYEEEE. The CDR3 covers 13 residues. Trimming shortened V by 3 bases and J by 0 bases, and 7 bases separated the two germline ends. This chain's CDR3 is CASSSSSSYEQYF. As DNA, the CDR3 is TGTGCCAGCAGCTCATCCAGCTCCTACGAGCAGTACTTC.

The chain combines TRBV5-1 with TRBJ1-2; possible D gene TRBD1, 6 bases. Germline V gene lookup returns CDR1 SGHRS and CDR2 YFSETQ. Trimming stripped 0 bases from V and 4 bases from J, with 10 bases between. The CDR3 length is 14 residues. Here the CDR3 reads CASSLDGQTYGYTF. In DNA form, the CDR3 reads TGCGCCAGCAGCTTGGATGGACAGACCTATGGCTACACCTTC.

The chain joins TRBV28 to TRBJ2-1; a weak D match, TRBD1 (5 bases). Germline CDR1 reads MDHEN; CDR2 reads SYDVKM. The CDR3 contains 16 residues. V was trimmed by 7 bases and J by 3 bases, leaving 19 bases between them. CDR3 amino acids: CASTQSTRQSYNEQFF. CDR3 sequence (DNA): TGTGCCAGCACTCAATCGACTCGACAGAGCTACAATGAGCAGTTCTTC. The full variable domain, with the rest looked up from reference TRBV28 and TRBJ2-1, is DVKVTQSSRYLVKRTGEKVFLECVQDMDHENMFWYRQDPGLGLRLIYFSYDVKMKEKGDIPEGYSVSREKKERFSLILESASTNQTSMYLCASTQSTRQSYNEQFFGPGTRLTVL.

The chain recombines TRBV10-1 with TRBJ2-7; TRBD1 matches 11 bases. There are 14 residues in the CDR3. The germline gives CDR1 WNHNN, CDR2 SYGVQD (reference sequence). J was trimmed by 3 bases and V by 3 bases; bases with no gene match: 1. CDR3 amino acids: CASSEGTGGYEQYF. CDR3 sequence (DNA): TGCGCCAGCAGTGAAGGGACAGGGGGCTACGAGCAGTACTTC.

The CDR3 sequence: CASSRTASTDTQYF. As DNA, the CDR3 is TGTGCCAGCAGTCGGACAGCTAGCACAGATACGCAGTATTTT. The chain is built from TRBV6-5 and TRBJ2-3; a weak D match, TRBD1 (6 bases). This CDR3 region has 14 residues. Trimming shortened V by 5 bases and J by 0 bases, and 9 bases separated the two germline ends. CDR1 and CDR2 (germline): MNHEY, SVGAGI.

The chain has TRBV24-1 and TRBJ1-2, with TRBD1 identical over 7 bases. Germline V gives CDR1 KGHDR, CDR2 SFDVKD. The junction had 13 bases not matched to a gene; V was cut back by 3 bases and J by 7 bases. The CDR3 has 16 residues. In DNA form, the CDR3 reads TGTGCCACCAGTGATCCGAGACAGGGTGAATTTGTTGGCTACACCTTC. Encoded protein: CATSDPRQGEFVGYTF.

The V and J genes are TRBV2 and TRBJ1-2; the D gene is possibly TRBD1 (6 bases). Germline V gene lookup returns CDR1 SNHLY and CDR2 FYNNEI. Between the trimmed V and J ends, which lost 6 bases and 7 bases, there was a span of 15 bases. The CDR3 has 13 amino acids. DNA for the CDR3: TGTGCCAGCAGGGTGGACAGCCGGGGTGGCTACACCTTC. Translation: CASRVDSRGGYTF.

This clone was observed a single time. The J gene is TRBJ2-4, the V gene TRBV10-1, with TRBD1 identical over 8 bases. The CDR3 runs to 14 residues. V gave up 4 bases and J gave up 7 bases; unmatched junction bases: 6. Germline CDR1 WNHNN, CDR2 SYGVQD (reference sequence). DNA of the CDR3: TGCGCCAGCAGTGTCGGGACAGGCGAGAACATTCAGTACTTC. Its protein is CASSVGTGENIQYF.

The CDR3: CAVAGSYNEQFF. The CDR3 DNA sequence: TGTGCCGTAGCGGGCTCCTACAATGAGCAGTTCTTC. The V call is TRBV6-5, the J call TRBJ2-1, with 7 bases aligning to TRBD2. This CDR3 spans 12 amino acids. Germline loops: CDR1 MNHEY, CDR2 SVGAGI. V shed 11 bases, J shed 0 bases, and the junction held 1 base outside the gene matches.

The gene calls are TRBV10-3 and TRBJ2-1; the match to TRBD2 covers 8 bases. V shed 1 base and J 7 bases; nucleotides not matched to a gene: 3. Per the germline V gene, CDR1 is ENHRY and CDR2 is SYGVKD. This CDR3 is built from 14 residues. The CDR3 region is CAISEWREANEQFF. The CDR3 coding sequence is TGTGCCATCAGTGAGTGGCGGGAGGCGAATGAGCAGTTCTTC.

The chain employs TRBV27 and TRBJ1-2; possible D gene TRBD1, 6 bases. This CDR3 contains 11 residues. V was pared by 7 bases and J by 8 bases, with 11 bases between. Looked up from germline, CDR1 is MNHEY and CDR2 is SMNVEV (reference sequence). DNA of the CDR3: TGTGCCAGCAATGGGGGGGCGGGCTACACCTTC. It encodes CASNGGAGYTF.

The genes are TRBV5-4 and TRBJ1-1; 9 bases are shared with TRBD1. Germline CDR1 SGHNT, CDR2 YYREEE (reference sequence). Germline trimming cut 4 bases from V and 2 bases from J; bases unmatched to any gene: 3. The CDR3 loop spans 14 amino acids. CDR3 region: CASSRDRANTEAFF. In DNA, the CDR3 is TGTGCCAGCAGCCGGGACAGGGCCAACACTGAAGCTTTCTTT. The full variable domain, in which reference TRBV5-4 and TRBJ1-1 provide the parts outside the CDR3, is ETGVTQSPTHLIKTRGQQVTLRCSSQSGHNTVSWYQQALGQGPQFIFQYYREEENGRGNFPPRFSGLQFPNYSSELNVNALELDDSALYLCASSRDRANTEAFFGQGTRLTVV.

This sequence joins TRBV5-1 and TRBJ1-1; TRBD1 is a possible D gene (6 bases). The CDR3 contains 15 residues. Trimming stripped 3 bases from V and 0 bases from J, with 12 bases between. Germline V gene lookup returns CDR1 SGHRS and CDR2 YFSETQ. The CDR3 nucleotides read TGCGCCAGCAGCTGGTCTACAGGGCTGAACACTGAAGCTTTCTTT. Translated: CASSWSTGLNTEAFF.

The rearrangement joins TRBV19 to TRBJ2-1; 10 bases are a match to TRBD2. The CDR3 has 14 residues. After removal of 6 bases from V and 7 bases from J, the junction contained 6 bases not matched to a gene. CDR1 and CDR2 (germline): LNHDA, SQIVND (reference sequence). The CDR3 spells CASSQLAGRNEQFF. Written as DNA, the CDR3 is TGTGCCAGTAGCCAACTAGCGGGACGAAATGAGCAGTTCTTC.

This sequence joins TRBV6-5 and TRBJ1-5; D is undetermined. This CDR3 has 15 residues. The germline gives CDR1 MNHEY, CDR2 SVGAGI. V was pared by 6 bases and J by 3 bases, with 15 bases between. This CDR3 reads CASRRTREVNQPQHF. CDR3 nucleotide sequence: TGTGCCAGCAGACGTACCCGGGAGGTCAATCAGCCCCAGCATTTT.

V and J are TRBV2 and TRBJ1-1; tentatively, D is TRBD1 (5 bases). V lost 4 bases and J 0 bases, leaving 15 bases between the germline ends. Germline CDR1 reads SNHLY; CDR2 reads FYNNEI. CDR3 length equals 16 residues. The DNA for the CDR3 is TGTGCCAGCAGTGCGCGGCAGGGAACTATGAACACTGAAGCTTTCTTT. Residues: CASSARQGTMNTEAFF.

This chain uses TRBV5-1 with TRBJ2-7; a possible D gene is TRBD2 (6 bases). Germline V gene sequence: CDR1 SGHRS, CDR2 YFSETQ. There are 12 residues in the CDR3. V lost 7 bases and J 4 bases, leaving 12 bases between the germline ends. CDR3 coding DNA: TGCGCCAGCGGGGCGGGATCTTACGAGCAGTACTTC. It encodes CASGAGSYEQYF.